The 3 T cell receptor beta chains reported below all come from one sample, sequenced in a study of Ad26.COV2.S vaccination and SARS-CoV-2 variants. Sequencing used immunoSEQ multiplex PCR; TCRdb keeps in-frame clones, though not all of them. The table lists 400,000 or so clones, about 88% of them singletons. The treatment was: roughly 19 received Ad26.COV2.S at low or high dose, single or two shots; about 5 received placebo; per-sample allocation not given. The study sampled participants on day 63 after the first vaccine or placebo injection. The sequencing here drew on peripheral blood, taken in a trial of Ad26.COV2.S vaccine versus placebo. These receptors were taken from a person between 18 and 65 years old who received the Ad26.COV2.S COVID-19 vaccine or a placebo.

This sequence joins TRBV4-3 and TRBJ2-2; the D call may be TRBD1 or TRBD2 (5 bases each). The length of the CDR3 is 17 residues. With 0 bases removed from V and 6 bases from J, the gap between germline ends came to 17 bases. Germline CDR1 reads LGHNA; CDR2 reads YSLEER. This CDR3 is CASSQDSRPGRSGELFF. The CDR3 DNA reads TGCGCCAGCAGCCAAGATAGTAGGCCAGGGAGATCCGGGGAGCTGTTTTTT.

The chain uses TRBV10-1 and TRBJ2-7; D gene uncertain. This CDR3 is 13 amino acids long. Trimming shortened V by 2 bases and J by 8 bases, and 13 bases separated the two germline ends. Germline values: CDR1 WNHNN, CDR2 SYGVQD (reference sequence). The CDR3 DNA reads TGCGCCAGCAGTGAGACTGGCCTCCGCAAGCAGTACTTC. Its translation: CASSETGLRKQYF.

The table lists this clone with a count of one. The genes are TRBV7-8 and TRBJ2-7, with D perhaps being TRBD1 or TRBD2 (5 bases each). CDR3 length: 13 residues. V lost 5 bases to trimming and J lost 7 bases, with 15 bases between them. From germline, CDR1 is SGHVS and CDR2 FQNEAQ. CDR3 protein: CASSAPGLGEQYF. CDR3 nucleotide sequence: TGTGCCAGCAGCGCCCCGGGGCTGGGGGAGCAGTACTTC. Complete variable domain (other parts from reference TRBV7-8 and TRBJ2-7): GAGVSQSPRYKVAKRGQDVALRCDPISGHVSLFWYQQALGQGPEFLTYFQNEAQLDKSGLPSDRFFAERPEGSVSTLKIQRTQQEDSAVYLCASSAPGLGEQYFGPGTRLTVT.